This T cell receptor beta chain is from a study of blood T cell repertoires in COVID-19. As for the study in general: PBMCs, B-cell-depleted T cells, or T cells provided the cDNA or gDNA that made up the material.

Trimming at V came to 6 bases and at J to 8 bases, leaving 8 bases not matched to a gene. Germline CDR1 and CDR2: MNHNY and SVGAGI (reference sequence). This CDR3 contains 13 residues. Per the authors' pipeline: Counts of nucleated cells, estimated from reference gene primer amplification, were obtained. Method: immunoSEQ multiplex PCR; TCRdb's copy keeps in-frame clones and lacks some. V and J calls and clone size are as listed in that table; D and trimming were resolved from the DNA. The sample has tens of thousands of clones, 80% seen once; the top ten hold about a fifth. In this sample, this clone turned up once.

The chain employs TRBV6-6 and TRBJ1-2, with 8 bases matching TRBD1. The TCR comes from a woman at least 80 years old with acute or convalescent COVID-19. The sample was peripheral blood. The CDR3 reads CASSRDRGRGYTF. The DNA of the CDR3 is TGTGCCAGCAGCCGAGACAGGGGACGCGGCTACACCTTC.